This passage covers 15 T cell receptor beta chains from one sample sequenced in a study of blood T cell repertoires in COVID-19. TCRdb's table, derived via immunoSEQ multiplex PCR, lists solely in-frame clones and lacks some. This table has under 250,000 clones, roughly three quarters appearing once. What was sequenced was peripheral blood. Receptors originate from a woman aged 40-49 years with COVID-19, enrolled during active disease.

The chain employs TRBV2 and TRBJ2-7; D is unclear. The CDR3 sequence is 13 residues long. The V and J ends lost 4 bases and 6 bases respectively, with 13 bases between them. Germline V CDR1 and CDR2: SNHLY, FYNNEI. In nucleotides, the CDR3 is TGTGCCAGCAGTGCAAGGCAGCGAGGCGAGCAGTACTTC. Amino acids: CASSARQRGEQYF. Looking up the rest from reference TRBV2 and TRBJ2-7 gives the full variable domain: EPEVTQTPSHQVTQMGQEVILRCVPISNHLYFYWYRQILGQKVEFLVSFYNNEISEKSEIFDDQFSVERPDGSNFTLKIRSTKLEDSAMYFCASSARQRGEQYFGPGTRLTVT.

The rearrangement links TRBV12-3 or TRBV12-4 to TRBJ2-1; TRBD1 is a possible D gene (6 bases). Trimming shortened V by 7 bases and J by 9 bases, and 16 bases separated the two germline ends. The CDR3 loop spans 13 amino acids. CDR3 bases: TGTGCCAGCACCCCAAACAGGGTGGGTGAGCAGTTCTTC. Protein sequence: CASTPNRVGEQFF.

The chain recombines TRBV19 with TRBJ1-5; 7 bases are shared with TRBD1. In germline, CDR1 is LNHDA, CDR2 SQIVND (reference sequence). V was pared by 6 bases and J by 8 bases, with 10 bases of the junction left unmatched. The CDR3 covers 14 residues. CDR3 region: CASSTDRVGKPQHF. CDR3 coding DNA: TGTGCCAGTAGCACCGACAGGGTTGGGAAGCCCCAGCATTTT. Full variable domain (remainder filled in from reference TRBV19 and TRBJ1-5): DGGITQSPKYLFRKEGQNVTLSCEQNLNHDAMYWYRQDPGQGLRLIYYSQIVNDFQKGDIAEGYSVSREKKESFPLTVTSAQKNPTAFYLCASSTDRVGKPQHFGDGTRLSIL.

This rearrangement joins TRBV5-5 to TRBJ2-7; 10 positions match TRBD1. Trimming removed 2 bases from V and 3 bases from J; junction bases left unmatched: 2. The CDR3 extends over 14 amino acids. Germline loops: CDR1 SGHKS, CDR2 YYEKEE (reference sequence). The CDR3 DNA reads as TGTGCCAGCAGCTTAGACAGGGGGCTCTACGAGCAGTACTTC. Its translation: CASSLDRGLYEQYF.

CDR3 sequence: CASSQGLAGVYQETQYF. Written as DNA, the CDR3 is TGTGCCAGCAGCCAGGGACTAGCGGGGGTTTACCAAGAGACCCAGTACTTC. The V call is TRBV4-2, the J call TRBJ2-5; 14 bases match TRBD2. The germline CDR1 and CDR2 sequences are LGHNA and YNFKEQ. This CDR3 has 17 residues. With V trimmed by 3 bases and J by 0 bases, 3 bases remained unmatched.

This chain joins TRBV7-2 and TRBJ2-7; 7 nucleotides agree with TRBD2. This CDR3 is 15 amino acids long. The V gene's germline CDR1 is SGHTA and CDR2 FQGNSA. V was pared by 1 base and J by 7 bases, with 10 bases of the junction left unmatched. This chain's CDR3 is CASSLGGGTPREQYF. The DNA of the CDR3 is TGTGCCAGCAGCTTAGGGGGGGGGACGCCTAGAGAGCAGTACTTC.

The CDR3 is CASSLTGWNSPLHF. In DNA form, the CDR3 reads TGTGCCAGCAGCTTGACAGGGTGGAATTCACCCCTCCACTTT. The chain uses TRBV5-4 and TRBJ1-6, with D possibly TRBD1 on 6 matching bases. The ends were cut back, 1 base at V and 7 bases at J, with 9 bases in the middle. This CDR3 has 14 residues. Germline V gene lookup returns CDR1 SGHNT and CDR2 YYREEE (reference sequence). The variable domain in full, completed from reference TRBV5-4 and TRBJ1-6, reads ETGVTQSPTHLIKTRGQQVTLRCSSQSGHNTVSWYQQALGQGPQFIFQYYREEENGRGNFPPRFSGLQFPNYSSELNVNALELDDSALYLCASSLTGWNSPLHFGNGTRLTVT.

This chain connects TRBV5-4 to TRBJ2-2; 9 bases are a match to TRBD1. The CDR3 totals 16 residues. CDR1 and CDR2 from the germline V gene are SGHNT and YYREEE (reference sequence). V lost 1 base to trimming and J lost 4 bases; unmatched junction nucleotides: 5. The DNA for the CDR3 is TGTGCCAGCAGCTTGCCCGGGACAGGGTCCACCGGGGAGCTGTTTTTT. Its protein is CASSLPGTGSTGELFF.

The sample holds a few counts of this clone. Other DNA sequences in this sample translate to the same CDR3. The rearrangement links TRBV7-3 to TRBJ2-1; the match to TRBD2 covers 8 bases. The CDR3 contains 16 residues. Germline CDR1 and CDR2: SGHTA and FQGTGA. With 4 bases clipped from V and 0 bases from J, the junction kept 5 bases outside the gene matches. DNA for the CDR3: TGTGCCAGCAGCTCGATAGCGGGGAGCTCCTACAATGAGCAGTTCTTC. It codes for CASSSIAGSSYNEQFF.

The V call is TRBV6-5, the J call TRBJ1-2; 7 bases map to TRBD1. This CDR3 is built from 13 residues. The V gene's germline CDR1 is MNHEY and CDR2 SVGAGI. V was clipped by 6 bases and J by 9 bases; unmatched bases: 10. The DNA for the CDR3 is TGTGCCAGCAGCGGTACAGGGGTCTTTCGCTACACCTTC. Translating gives CASSGTGVFRYTF.

The chain carries TRBV2 and TRBJ2-2, with no clear D. The V gene lost 2 bases and the J gene lost 1 base, with 8 bases spanning the gap. Germline V gives CDR1 SNHLY, CDR2 FYNNEI. The CDR3 is made up of 15 amino acids. CDR3 sequence: CASSEIGQNTGELFF. CDR3 in DNA: TGTGCCAGCAGTGAAATCGGTCAGAACACCGGGGAGCTGTTTTTT.

CDR3 DNA sequence: TGCGCCAGCAGCCAAACAGGGACCTCCTACGAGCAGTACTTC. This translates into CASSQTGTSYEQYF. The chain recombines TRBV4-3 with TRBJ2-7; a weak D match, TRBD1 (6 bases). The CDR3 is 14 residues long. Trimming shortened V by 2 bases and J by 0 bases, and 8 bases separated the two germline ends. The germline gives CDR1 LGHNA, CDR2 YSLEER.

This clone was seen a single time. The gene calls are TRBV5-6 and TRBJ2-7; maybe TRBD2 (5 bases). Looked up from germline, CDR1 is SGHDT and CDR2 is YYEEEE. CDR3 length: 17 residues. Trimming stripped 1 base from V and 3 bases from J, with 20 bases between. The CDR3 reads CASSLRGLGQSRYEQYF. The CDR3 DNA reads TGTGCCAGCAGCTTGAGAGGGCTAGGCCAATCCCGCTACGAGCAGTACTTC.

This rearrangement joins TRBV15 to TRBJ1-3; D remains unclear. V was pared by 0 bases and J by 3 bases, with 9 bases between. From germline, CDR1 is LNHNV and CDR2 YYDKDF (reference sequence). The CDR3 has 15 amino acids. The CDR3 loop reads CATSRDGGYGNTIYF. In nucleotides, the CDR3 is TGTGCCACCAGCAGAGATGGAGGATATGGAAACACCATATATTTT.

The genes are TRBV4-2 and TRBJ1-5, with unresolved D. This CDR3 region has 15 residues. The V end lost 4 bases, the J end lost 6 bases, and 16 bases lay between the germline ends. Per the germline V gene, CDR1 is LGHNA and CDR2 is YNFKEQ. Written as DNA, the CDR3 is TGTGCCAGCAGCCCCGCGGGGAGCTATCTTCAGCCCCAGCATTTT. Protein: CASSPAGSYLQPQHF.